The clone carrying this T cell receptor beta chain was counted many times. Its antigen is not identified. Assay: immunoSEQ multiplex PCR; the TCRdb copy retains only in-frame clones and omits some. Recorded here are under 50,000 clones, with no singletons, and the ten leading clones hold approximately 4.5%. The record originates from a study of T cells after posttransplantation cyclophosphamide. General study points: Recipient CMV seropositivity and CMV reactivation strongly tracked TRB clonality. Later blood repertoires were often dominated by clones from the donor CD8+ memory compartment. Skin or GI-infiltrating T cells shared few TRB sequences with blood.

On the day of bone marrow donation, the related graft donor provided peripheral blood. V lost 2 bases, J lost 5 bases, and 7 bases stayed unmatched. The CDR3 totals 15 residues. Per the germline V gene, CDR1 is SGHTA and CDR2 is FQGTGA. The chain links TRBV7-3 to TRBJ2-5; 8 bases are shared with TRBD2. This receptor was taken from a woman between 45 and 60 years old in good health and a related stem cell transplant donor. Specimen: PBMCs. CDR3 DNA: TGTGCCAGCAGCTTAGACGGGGGGGTTGGGGAGACCCAGTACTTC. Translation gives CASSLDGGVGETQYF.